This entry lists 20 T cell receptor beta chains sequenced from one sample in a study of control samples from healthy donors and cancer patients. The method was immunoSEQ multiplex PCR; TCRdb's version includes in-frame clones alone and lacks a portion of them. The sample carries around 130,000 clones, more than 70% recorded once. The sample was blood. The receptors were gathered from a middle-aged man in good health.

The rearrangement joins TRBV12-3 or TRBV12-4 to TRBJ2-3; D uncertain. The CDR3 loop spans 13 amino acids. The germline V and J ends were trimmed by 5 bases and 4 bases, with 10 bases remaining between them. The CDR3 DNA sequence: TGTGCCAGCAGTCAGGTAGTAGCAGATACGCAGTATTTT. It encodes CASSQVVADTQYF.

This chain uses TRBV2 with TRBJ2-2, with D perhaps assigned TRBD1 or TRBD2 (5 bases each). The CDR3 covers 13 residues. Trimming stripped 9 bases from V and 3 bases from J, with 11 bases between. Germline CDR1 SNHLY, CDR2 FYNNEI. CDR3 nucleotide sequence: TGTGCCAGGGGGGATGGTGACACCGGGGAGCTGTTTTTT. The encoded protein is CARGDGDTGELFF.

In DNA, the CDR3 is TGTGCCAGCATTCGTGGCGGGACGGCCTATGGCTACACCTTC. Protein sequence: CASIRGGTAYGYTF. The rearrangement links TRBV28 to TRBJ1-2; a weak D match, TRBD1 (5 bases). Trimming removed 7 bases from V and 4 bases from J, with 16 bases in between. The CDR3 totals 14 residues. Germline-derived CDR1 and CDR2 are MDHEN and SYDVKM.

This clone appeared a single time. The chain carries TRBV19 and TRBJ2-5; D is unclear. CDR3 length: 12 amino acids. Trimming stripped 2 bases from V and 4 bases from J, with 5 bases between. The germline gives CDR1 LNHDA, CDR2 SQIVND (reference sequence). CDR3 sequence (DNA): TGTGCCAGTAGTATATGGGGAGAGACCCAGTACTTC. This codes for CASSIWGETQYF.

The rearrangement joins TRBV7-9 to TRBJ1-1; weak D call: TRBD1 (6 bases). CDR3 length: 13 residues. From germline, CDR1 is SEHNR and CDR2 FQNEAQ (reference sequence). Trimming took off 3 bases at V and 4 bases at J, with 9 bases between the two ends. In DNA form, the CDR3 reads TGTGCCAGCAGCTTGGGGGGCACCACTGAAGCTTTCTTT. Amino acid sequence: CASSLGGTTEAFF.

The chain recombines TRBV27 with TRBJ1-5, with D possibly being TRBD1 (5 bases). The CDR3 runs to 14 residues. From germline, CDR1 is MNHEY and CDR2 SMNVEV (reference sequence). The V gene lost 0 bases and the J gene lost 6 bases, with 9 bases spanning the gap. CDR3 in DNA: TGTGCCAGCAGTTTATCAGGGGAAGGTCAGCCCCAGCATTTT. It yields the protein CASSLSGEGQPQHF.

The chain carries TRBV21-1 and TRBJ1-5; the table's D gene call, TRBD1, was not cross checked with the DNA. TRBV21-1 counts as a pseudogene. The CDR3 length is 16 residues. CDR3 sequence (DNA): TGTGCCAGCAGCAAAGCAACAGGGGGTAGGAATCAGCCCCAGCATTTT. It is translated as CASSKATGGRNQPQHF.

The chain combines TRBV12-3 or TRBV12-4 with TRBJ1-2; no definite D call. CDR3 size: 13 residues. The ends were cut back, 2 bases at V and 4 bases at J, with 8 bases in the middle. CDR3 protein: CASSLISLYGYTF. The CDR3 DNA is TGTGCCAGCAGTTTAATCTCTCTCTATGGCTACACCTTC.

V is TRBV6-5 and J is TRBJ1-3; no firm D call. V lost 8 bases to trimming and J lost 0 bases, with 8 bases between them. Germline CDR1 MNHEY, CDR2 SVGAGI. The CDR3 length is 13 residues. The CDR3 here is CASYTYSGNTIYF. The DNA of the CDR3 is TGTGCCAGCTATACATACTCTGGAAACACCATATATTTT.

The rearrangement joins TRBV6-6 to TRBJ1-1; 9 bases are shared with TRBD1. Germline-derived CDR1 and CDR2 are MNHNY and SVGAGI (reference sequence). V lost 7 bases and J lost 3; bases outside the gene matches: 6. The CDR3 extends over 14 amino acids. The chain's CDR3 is CASTWDRADTEAFF. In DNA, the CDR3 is TGTGCCAGCACTTGGGACAGGGCCGACACTGAAGCTTTCTTT.

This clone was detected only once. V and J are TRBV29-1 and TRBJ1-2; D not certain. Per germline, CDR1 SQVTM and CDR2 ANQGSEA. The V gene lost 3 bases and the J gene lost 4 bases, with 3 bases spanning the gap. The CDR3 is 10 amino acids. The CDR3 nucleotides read TGCAGCGTTGAGGCCTATGGCTACACCTTC. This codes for CSVEAYGYTF.

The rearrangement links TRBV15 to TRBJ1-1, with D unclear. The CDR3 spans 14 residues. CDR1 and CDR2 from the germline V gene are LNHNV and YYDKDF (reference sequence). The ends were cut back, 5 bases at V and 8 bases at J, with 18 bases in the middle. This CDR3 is CATSPQAGMGEAFF. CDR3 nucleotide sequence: TGTGCCACCAGCCCCCAGGCTGGGATGGGGGAAGCTTTCTTT.

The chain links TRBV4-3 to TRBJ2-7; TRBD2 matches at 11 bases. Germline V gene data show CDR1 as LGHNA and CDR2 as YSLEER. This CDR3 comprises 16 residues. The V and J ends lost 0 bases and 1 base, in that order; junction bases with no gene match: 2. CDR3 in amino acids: CASSQEVAGGSYEQYF. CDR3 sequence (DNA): TGCGCCAGCAGCCAAGAAGTAGCGGGGGGGTCCTACGAGCAGTACTTC.

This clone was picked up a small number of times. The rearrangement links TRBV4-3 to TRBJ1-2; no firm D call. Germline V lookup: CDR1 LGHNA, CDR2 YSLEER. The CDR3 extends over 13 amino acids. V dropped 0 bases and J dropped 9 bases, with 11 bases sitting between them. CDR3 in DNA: TGCGCCAGCAGCCAAGAGGGCCGTTCGAGCTACACCTTC. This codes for CASSQEGRSSYTF.

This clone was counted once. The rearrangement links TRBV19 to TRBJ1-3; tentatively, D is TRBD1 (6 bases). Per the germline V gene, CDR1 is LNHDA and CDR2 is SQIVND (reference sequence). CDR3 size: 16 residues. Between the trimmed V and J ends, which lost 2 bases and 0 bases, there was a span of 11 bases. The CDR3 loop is CASSINRASSGNTIYF. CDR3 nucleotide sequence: TGTGCCAGTAGTATAAACAGGGCGTCCTCTGGAAACACCATATATTTT.

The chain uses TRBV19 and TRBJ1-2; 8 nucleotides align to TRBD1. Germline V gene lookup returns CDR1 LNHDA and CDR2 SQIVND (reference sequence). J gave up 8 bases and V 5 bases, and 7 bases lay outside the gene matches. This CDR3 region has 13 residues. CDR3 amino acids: CASSFRTGQGYTF. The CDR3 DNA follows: TGTGCCAGTAGTTTCCGGACAGGGCAGGGCTACACCTTC.

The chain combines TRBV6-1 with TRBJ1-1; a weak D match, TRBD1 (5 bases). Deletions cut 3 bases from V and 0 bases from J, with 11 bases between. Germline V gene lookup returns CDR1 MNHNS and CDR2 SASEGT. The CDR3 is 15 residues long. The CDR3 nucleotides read TGTGCCAGCAGTGACAGCCGGGGGATGAACACTGAAGCTTTCTTT. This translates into CASSDSRGMNTEAFF.

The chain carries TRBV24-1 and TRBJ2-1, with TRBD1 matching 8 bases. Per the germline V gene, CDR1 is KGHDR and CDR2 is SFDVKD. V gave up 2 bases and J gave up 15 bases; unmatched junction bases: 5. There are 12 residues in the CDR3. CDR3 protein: CATSDWTGQGFF. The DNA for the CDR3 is TGTGCCACCAGTGATTGGACAGGGCAAGGGTTCTTC.

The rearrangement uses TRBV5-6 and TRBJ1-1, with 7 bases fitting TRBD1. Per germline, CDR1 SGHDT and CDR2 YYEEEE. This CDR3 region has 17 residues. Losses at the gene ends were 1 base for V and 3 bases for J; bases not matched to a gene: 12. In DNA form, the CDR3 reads TGTGCCAGCAGCTTGTCCAGGCAGGGGGATTTGTACACTGAAGCTTTCTTT. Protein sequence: CASSLSRQGDLYTEAFF.

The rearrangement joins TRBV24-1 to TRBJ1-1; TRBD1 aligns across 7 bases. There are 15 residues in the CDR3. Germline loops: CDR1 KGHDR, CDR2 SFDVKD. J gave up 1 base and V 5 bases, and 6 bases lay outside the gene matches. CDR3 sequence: CATSASRTGNTEAFF. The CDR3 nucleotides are TGTGCCACCAGTGCGAGTCGGACAGGGAACACTGAAGCTTTCTTT.